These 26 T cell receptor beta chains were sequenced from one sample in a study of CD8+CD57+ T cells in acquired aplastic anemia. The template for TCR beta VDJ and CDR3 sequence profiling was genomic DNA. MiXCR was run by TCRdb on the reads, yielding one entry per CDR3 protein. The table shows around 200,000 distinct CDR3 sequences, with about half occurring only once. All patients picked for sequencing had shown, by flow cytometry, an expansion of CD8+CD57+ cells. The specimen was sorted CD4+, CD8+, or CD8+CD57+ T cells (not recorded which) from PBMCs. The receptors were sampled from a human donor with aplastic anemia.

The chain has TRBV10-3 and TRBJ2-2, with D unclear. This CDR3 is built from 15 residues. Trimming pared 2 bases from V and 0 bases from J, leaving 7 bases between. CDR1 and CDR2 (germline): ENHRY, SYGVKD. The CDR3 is CAISEAPANTGELFF. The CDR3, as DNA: TGTGCCATCAGTGAGGCGCCAGCGAACACCGGGGAGCTGTTTTTT.

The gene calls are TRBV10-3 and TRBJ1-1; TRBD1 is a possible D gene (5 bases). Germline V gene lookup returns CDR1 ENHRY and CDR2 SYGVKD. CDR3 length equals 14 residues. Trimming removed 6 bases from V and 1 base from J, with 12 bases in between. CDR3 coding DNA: TGTGCCATCAGGGCCGGGACGGCGAACACTGAAGCTTTCTTT. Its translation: CAIRAGTANTEAFF.

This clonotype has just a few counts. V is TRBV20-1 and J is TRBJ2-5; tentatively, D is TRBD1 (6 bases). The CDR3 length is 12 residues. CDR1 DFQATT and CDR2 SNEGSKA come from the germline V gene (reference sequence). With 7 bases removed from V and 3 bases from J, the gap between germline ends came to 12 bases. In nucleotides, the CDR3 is TGCAGTGTCCCAAGGACAGAAGAGACCCAGTACTTC. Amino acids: CSVPRTEETQYF.

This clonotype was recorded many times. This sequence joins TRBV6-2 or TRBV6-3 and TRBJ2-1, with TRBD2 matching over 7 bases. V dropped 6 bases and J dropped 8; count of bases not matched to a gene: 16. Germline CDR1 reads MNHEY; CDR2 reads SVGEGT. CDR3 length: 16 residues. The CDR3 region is CASRLRHSGPRDEQFF. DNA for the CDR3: TGTGCCAGCAGATTGAGACATAGCGGGCCAAGGGATGAGCAGTTCTTC.

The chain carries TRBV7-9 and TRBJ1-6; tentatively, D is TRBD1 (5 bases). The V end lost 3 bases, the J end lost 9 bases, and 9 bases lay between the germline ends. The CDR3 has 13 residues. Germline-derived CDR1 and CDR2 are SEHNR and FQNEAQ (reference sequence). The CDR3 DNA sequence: TGTGCCAGCAGCTTCAGGGTAACTTCACCCCTCCACTTT. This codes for CASSFRVTSPLHF.

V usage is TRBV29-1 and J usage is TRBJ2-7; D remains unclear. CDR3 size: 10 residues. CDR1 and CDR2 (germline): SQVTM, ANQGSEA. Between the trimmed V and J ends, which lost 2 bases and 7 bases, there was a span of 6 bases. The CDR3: CSVELAEQYF. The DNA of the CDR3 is TGCAGCGTTGAACTGGCGGAGCAGTACTTC.

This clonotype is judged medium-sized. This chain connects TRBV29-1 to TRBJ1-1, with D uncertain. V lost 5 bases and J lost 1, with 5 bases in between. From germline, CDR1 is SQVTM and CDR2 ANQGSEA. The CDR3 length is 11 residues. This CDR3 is CSVRENTEAFF. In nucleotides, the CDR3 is TGCAGCGTTCGAGAGAACACTGAAGCTTTCTTT.

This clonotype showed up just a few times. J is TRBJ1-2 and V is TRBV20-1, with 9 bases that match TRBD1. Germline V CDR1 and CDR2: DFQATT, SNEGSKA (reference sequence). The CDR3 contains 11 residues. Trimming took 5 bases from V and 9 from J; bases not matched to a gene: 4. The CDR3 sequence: CSAPGQGSYTF. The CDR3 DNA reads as TGCAGTGCTCCGGGACAGGGTAGCTACACCTTC.

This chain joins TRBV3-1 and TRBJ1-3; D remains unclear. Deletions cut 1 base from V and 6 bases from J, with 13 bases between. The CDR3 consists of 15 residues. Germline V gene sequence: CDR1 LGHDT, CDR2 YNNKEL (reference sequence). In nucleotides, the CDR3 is TGTGCCAGCAGCCAAGTAAATCCACTAAAAAACACCATATATTTT. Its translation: CASSQVNPLKNTIYF.

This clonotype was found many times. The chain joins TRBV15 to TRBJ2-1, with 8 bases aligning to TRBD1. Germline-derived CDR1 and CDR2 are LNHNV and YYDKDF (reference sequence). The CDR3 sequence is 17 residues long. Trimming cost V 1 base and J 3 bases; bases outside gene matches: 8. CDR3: CATSRVLTGDYYNEQFF. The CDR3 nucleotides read TGTGCCACCAGCAGAGTCTTGACAGGGGATTACTACAATGAGCAGTTCTTC.

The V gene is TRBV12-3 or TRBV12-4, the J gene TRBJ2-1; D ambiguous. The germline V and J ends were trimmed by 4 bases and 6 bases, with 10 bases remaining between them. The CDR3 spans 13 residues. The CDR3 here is CASSSVGLNEQFF. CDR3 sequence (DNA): TGTGCCAGCAGTTCCGTCGGGCTCAATGAGCAGTTCTTC.

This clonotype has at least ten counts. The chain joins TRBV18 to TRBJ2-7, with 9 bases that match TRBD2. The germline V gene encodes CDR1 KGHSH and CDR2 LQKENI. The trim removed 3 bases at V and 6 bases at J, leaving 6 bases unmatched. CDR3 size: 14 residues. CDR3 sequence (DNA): TGTGCCAGCTCACCTGGCGGGGGGGACGTCGAGCAGTACTTC. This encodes CASSPGGGDVEQYF.

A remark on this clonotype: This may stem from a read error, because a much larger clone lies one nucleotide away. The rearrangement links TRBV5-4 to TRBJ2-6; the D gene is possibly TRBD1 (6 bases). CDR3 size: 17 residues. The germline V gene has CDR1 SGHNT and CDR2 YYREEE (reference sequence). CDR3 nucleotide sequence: TGTGCCAGCAGCTTAGGGGGACAAATCTCTAGGGCCAACGTCCTGACTTTC. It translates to CASSLGGQISRANVLTF.

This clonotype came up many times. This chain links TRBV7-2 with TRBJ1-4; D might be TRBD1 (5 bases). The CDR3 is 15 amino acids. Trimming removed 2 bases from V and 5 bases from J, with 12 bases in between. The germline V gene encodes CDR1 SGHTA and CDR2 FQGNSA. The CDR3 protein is CASSLFGALNEKLFF. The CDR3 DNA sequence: TGTGCCAGCAGCTTATTCGGGGCCCTCAATGAAAAACTGTTTTTT.

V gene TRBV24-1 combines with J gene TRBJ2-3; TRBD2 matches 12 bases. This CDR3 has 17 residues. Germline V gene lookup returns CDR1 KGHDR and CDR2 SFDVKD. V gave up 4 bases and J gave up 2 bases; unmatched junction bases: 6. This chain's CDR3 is CATSDPGLAGLTDTQYF. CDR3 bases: TGTGCCACCAGTGACCCCGGACTAGCGGGGCTCACAGATACGCAGTATTTT.

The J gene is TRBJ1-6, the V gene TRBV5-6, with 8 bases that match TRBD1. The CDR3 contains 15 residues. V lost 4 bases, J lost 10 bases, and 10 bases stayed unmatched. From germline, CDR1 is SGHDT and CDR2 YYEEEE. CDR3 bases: TGTGCCAGCAGCGCAGACAGGGGCTGGGTGTCACCCCTCCACTTT. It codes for CASSADRGWVSPLHF.

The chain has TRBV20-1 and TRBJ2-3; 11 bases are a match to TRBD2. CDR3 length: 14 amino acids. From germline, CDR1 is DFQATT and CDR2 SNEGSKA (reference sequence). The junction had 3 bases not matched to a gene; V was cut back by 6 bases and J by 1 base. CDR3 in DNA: TGCAGTGCCATACTAGCGGGGGGCACAGATACGCAGTATTTT. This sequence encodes CSAILAGGTDTQYF.

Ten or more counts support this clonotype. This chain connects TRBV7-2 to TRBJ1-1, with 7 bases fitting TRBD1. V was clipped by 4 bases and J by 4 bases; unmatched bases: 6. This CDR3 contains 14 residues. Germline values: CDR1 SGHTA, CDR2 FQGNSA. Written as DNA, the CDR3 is TGTGCCAGCAGCTCCCGGACAGGCGGCACTGAAGCTTTCTTT. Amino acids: CASSSRTGGTEAFF.

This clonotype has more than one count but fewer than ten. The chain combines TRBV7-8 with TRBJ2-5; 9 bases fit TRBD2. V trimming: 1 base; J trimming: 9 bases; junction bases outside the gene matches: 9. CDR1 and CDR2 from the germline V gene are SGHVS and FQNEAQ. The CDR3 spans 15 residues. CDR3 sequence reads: CASSLGPSGAQPQYF. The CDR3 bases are TGTGCCAGCAGCTTAGGCCCTAGCGGGGCGCAACCCCAGTACTTC.

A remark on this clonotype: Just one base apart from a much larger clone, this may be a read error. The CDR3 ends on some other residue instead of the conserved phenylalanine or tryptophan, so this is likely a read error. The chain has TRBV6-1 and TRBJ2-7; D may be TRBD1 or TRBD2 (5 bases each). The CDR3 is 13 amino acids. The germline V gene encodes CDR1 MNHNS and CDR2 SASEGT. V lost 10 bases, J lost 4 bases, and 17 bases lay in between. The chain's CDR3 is CANRRDGTYEQYL. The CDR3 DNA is TGTGCCAACCGAAGGGACGGAACATACGAGCAGTACCTC.

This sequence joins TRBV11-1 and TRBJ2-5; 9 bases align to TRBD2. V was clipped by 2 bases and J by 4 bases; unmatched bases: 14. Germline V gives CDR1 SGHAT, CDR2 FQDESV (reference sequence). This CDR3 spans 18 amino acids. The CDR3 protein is CASSLTSEGAGGRETQYF. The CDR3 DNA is TGTGCCAGCAGCTTAACCTCGGAGGGGGCGGGGGGGCGAGAGACCCAGTACTTC.

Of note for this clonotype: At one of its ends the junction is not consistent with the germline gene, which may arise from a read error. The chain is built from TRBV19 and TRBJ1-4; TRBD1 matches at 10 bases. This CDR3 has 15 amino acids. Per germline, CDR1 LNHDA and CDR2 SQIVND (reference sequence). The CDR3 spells CVSSGGQGENEKLFF. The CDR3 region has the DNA TGTGTCAGTAGTGGAGGACAGGGGGAAAATGAAAAACTGTTTTTT.

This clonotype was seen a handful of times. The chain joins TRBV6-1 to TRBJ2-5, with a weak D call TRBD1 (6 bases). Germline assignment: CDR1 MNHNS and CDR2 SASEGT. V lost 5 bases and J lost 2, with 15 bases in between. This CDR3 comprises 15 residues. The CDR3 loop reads CASSISQGSQETQYF. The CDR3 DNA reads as TGTGCCAGCAGTATATCACAGGGCTCACAAGAGACCCAGTACTTC.

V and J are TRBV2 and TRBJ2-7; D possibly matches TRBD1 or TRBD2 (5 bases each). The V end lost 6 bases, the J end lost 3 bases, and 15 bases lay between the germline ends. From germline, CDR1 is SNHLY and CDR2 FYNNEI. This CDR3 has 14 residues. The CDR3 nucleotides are TGTGCCAGCAGATACGGGGCAGGTAACTACGAGCAGTACTTC. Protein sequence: CASRYGAGNYEQYF.

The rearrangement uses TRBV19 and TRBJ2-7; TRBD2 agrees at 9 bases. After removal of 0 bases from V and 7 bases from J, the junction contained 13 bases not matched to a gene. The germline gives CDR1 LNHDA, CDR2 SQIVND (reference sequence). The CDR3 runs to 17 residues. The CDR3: CASSIDWRSGSLTEQYF. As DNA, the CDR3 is TGTGCCAGTAGTATAGATTGGCGTAGCGGGAGCCTCACAGAGCAGTACTTC.

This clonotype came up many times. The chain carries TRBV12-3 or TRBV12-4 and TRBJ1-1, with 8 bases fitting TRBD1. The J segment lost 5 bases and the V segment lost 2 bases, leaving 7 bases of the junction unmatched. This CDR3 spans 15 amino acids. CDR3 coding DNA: TGTGCCAGCAGTTTACAGGGGGCGCGAGGAACTGAAGCTTTCTTT. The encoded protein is CASSLQGARGTEAFF.